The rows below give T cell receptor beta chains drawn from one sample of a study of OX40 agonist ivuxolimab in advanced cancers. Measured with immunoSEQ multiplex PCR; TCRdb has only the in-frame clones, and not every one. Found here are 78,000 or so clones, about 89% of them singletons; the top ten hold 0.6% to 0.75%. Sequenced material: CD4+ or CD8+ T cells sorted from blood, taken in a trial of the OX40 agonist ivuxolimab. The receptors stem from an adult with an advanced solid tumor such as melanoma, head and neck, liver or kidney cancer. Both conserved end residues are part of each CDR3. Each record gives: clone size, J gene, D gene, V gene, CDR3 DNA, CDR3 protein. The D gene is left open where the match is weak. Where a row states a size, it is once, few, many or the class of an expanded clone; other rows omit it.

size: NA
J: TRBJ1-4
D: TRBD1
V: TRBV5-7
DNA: TGTGCCAGCAGCCTATTCGGACAGGGGGCTGAAAAACTGTTTTTT
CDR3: CASSLFGQGAEKLFF

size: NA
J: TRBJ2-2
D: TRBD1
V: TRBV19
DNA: TGTGCCAGTAGTAGGGGACAGGGTTTGATCGGGGAGCTGTTTTTT
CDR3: CASSRGQGLIGELFF

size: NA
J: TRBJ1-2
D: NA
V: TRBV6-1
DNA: TGTGCCAGCAGGCCCGGGACACCTTCTAACTATGGCTACACCTTC
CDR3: CASRPGTPSNYGYTF

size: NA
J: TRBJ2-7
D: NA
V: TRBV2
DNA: TGTGCCAGCAGTAGGCGGGACTTCGCATCCTACGAGCAGTACTTC
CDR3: CASSRRDFASYEQYF

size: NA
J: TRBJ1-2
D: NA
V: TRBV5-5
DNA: TGTGCCAGCAGCTCCGAAAACCGATCCCCCTACACCTTC
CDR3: CASSSENRSPYTF

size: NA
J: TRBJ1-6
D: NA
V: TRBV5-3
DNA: TGTGCCAGAAGATACAGACAGGTTAATAATTCACCCCTCCACTTT
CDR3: CARRYRQVNNSPLHF

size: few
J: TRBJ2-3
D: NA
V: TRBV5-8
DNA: TGTGCCAGCAGCTTGCTACCAGGAGGCCTCACAGATACGCAGTATTTT
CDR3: CASSLLPGGLTDTQYF

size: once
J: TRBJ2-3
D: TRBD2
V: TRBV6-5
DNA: TGTGCCAGCAGTCAAACCGGGACTACCACAGATACGCAGTATTTT
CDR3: CASSQTGTTTDTQYF

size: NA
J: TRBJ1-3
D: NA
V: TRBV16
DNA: TGTGCCAGCAGCCAATCGGTTGGAAACACCATATATTTT
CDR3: CASSQSVGNTIYF

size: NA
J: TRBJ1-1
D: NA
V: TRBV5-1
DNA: TGCGTCAGCATACTAGACAACATGAGCACTGAAGCTTCCTTT
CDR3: CVSILDNMSTEASF

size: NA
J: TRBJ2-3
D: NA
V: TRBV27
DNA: TGTGCCAGCAGCCCGGAAGAGCGGGTGGGCACAGATACGCAGTATTTT
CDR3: CASSPEERVGTDTQYF

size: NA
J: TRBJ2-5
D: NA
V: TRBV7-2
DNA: TGTGCCAGCAGCTTAGCTGGGTGGGAGACCCAGTACTTC
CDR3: CASSLAGWETQYF

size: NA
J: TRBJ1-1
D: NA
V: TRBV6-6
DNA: TGTGCCAGCACGACGGTTGCGATGAACACTGAAGCTTTCTTT
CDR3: CASTTVAMNTEAFF

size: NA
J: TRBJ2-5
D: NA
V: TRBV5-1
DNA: TGCGCCAGCAGCTTGGCGGACTCAACGTTTCTCGAGACCCAGTACTTC
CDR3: CASSLADSTFLETQYF

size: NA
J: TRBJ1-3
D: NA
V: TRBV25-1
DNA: TGTGCCAGCAGTGGCCCGGACCTCTCTGGAAACACCATATATTTT
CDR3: CASSGPDLSGNTIYF

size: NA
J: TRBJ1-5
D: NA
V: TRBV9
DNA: TGTGCCAGCAGCGCGGGTCAGGAAAGACCCCAGCATTTT
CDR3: CASSAGQERPQHF

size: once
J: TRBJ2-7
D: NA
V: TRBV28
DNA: TGTGCCAGCAGTTTGGTTGGCAGGGGCGGGTACGAGCAGTACTTC
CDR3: CASSLVGRGGYEQYF

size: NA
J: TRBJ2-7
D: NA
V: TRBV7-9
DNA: TGTGCCAGCAGCTTAAGTTTGAGCCCCGCGGACGAGCAGTACTTC
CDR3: CASSLSLSPADEQYF

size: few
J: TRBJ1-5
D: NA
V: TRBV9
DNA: TGTGCCAGCAGCGTAGACGGCGGGGCGGGACAGCCCCAGCATTTT
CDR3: CASSVDGGAGQPQHF

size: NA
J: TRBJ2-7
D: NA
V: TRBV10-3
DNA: TGTGCCATCAGTGAGTCGGTAGGGGGCTACGAGCAGTACTTC
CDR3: CAISESVGGYEQYF

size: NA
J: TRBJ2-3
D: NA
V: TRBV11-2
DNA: TGTGCCAGCAGCTTAGCGGTCCACCGGACGAATACGCAGTATTTT
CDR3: CASSLAVHRTNTQYF

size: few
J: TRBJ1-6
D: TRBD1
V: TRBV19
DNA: TGTGCCAGTAGCCCGGGACAGATTAATTCACCCCTCCACTTT
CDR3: CASSPGQINSPLHF

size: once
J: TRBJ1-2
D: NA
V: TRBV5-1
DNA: TGCGCCAGCAGCTTGGACCGGGACCCCAGCTATGGCTACACCTTC
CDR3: CASSLDRDPSYGYTF

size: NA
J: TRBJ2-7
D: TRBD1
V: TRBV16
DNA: TGTGCCAGCAGCCAATCGGGCAGGGGGCTCTACGAGCAGTACTTC
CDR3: CASSQSGRGLYEQYF

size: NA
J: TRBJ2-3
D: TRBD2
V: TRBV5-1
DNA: TGCGCCAGCAGCCCGGGGGGTGCTAACCCGGGAGATACGCAGTATTTT
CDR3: CASSPGGANPGDTQYF

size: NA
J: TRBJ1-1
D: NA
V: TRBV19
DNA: TGTGCCAGTACCTCGAGCCGCGAGGGGACTGAAGCTTTCTTT
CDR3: CASTSSREGTEAFF

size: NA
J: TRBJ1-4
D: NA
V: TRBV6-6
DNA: TGTGCCAGCAGTTCCTCAGGGGATCGGGCACTGTTTTTT
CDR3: CASSSSGDRALFF

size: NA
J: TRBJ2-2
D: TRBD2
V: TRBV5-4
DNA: TGTGCCAGCAGCAAATCGATCGGGAGGGATGACACCGGGGAGCTGTTTTTT
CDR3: CASSKSIGRDDTGELFF

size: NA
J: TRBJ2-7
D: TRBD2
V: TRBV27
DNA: TGTGCCACGCACCGGGGGGAGGGCAACGAGCAGTACTTC
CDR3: CATHRGEGNEQYF

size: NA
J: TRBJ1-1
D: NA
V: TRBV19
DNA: TGTGCCAGTAGGCCCAGGACGGAAGGATGGGGAGGAACTGAAGCTTTCTTT
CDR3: CASRPRTEGWGGTEAFF

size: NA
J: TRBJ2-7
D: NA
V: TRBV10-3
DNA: TGTGCCATCAGTGAGTCGAAAGGGTCGGAAAATGGGCAGTACTTC
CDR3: CAISESKGSENGQYF

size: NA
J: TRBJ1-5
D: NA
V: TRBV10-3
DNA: TGTGCCATCAGAGATCCCTCGTTAATCAATCAGCCCCAGCATTTT
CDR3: CAIRDPSLINQPQHF

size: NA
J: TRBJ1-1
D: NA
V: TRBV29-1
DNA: TGCAGCGTTGAGAGGGGGATGAACACTGAAGCTTTCTTT
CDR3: CSVERGMNTEAFF

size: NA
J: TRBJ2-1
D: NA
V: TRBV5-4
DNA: TGTGCCAGCAGCCCGGGGAGTCGGTCCTACAATGAGCAGTTCTTC
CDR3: CASSPGSRSYNEQFF

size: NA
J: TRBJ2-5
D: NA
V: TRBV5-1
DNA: TGCGCCAGCAGCTTGGTTGGCCAACAAGAGACCCAGTACTTC
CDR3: CASSLVGQQETQYF

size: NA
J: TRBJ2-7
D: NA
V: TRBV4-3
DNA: TGCGCCAGCAGCCAAGACCGATATTCCTCCTACGAGCAGTACTTC
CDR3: CASSQDRYSSYEQYF

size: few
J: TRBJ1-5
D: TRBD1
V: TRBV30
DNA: TGTGCCTGGAGTGCAGGGGGGAATCAGCCCCAGCATTTT
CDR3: CAWSAGGNQPQHF

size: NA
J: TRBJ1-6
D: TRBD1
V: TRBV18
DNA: TGTGCCAGCTCATCGGACAGGGTGGCTTCACCCCTCCACTTT
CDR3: CASSSDRVASPLHF

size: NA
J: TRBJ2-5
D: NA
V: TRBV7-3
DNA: TGTGCCAGCAGCAAACAGGTTCAAGAGACCCAGTACTTC
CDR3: CASSKQVQETQYF

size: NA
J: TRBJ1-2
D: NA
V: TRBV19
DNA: TGTGCCAGCAGCGGACAGAGCTTCTATGGCTACACCTTC
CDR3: CASSGQSFYGYTF

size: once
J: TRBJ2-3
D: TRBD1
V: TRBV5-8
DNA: TGTGCCAGCAGCTTGGGACAGGGGCTTACAGATACGCAGTATTTT
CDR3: CASSLGQGLTDTQYF

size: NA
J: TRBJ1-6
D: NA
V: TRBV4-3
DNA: TGCGCCAGCAGCCCCGAGCGTTTGGACTCTTCACCCCTCCACTTT
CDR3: CASSPERLDSSPLHF

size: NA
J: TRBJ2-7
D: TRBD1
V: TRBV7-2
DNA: TGTGCCAGCAGCTCACAAGTGGGGACAGGGGGAGGCGAGCAGTACTTC
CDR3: CASSSQVGTGGGEQYF

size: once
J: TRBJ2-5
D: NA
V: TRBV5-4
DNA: TGTGCCAGCAGCTTGGAGGCTAGTCGACCTAGAGAGACCCAGTACTTC
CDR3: CASSLEASRPRETQYF

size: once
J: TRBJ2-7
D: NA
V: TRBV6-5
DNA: TGTGCCAGCAGATCGGAGGCAGGGATTTACTACGAGCAGTACTTC
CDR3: CASRSEAGIYYEQYF

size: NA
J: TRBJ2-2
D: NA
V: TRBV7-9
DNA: TGTGCCAGCAGCTTAGCGAGCGGGCGGGGAACCGGGGAGCTGTTTTTT
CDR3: CASSLASGRGTGELFF

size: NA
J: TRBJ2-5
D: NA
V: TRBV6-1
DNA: TGTGCCAGCAGTGAATTCTGGGCCCAAGAGACCCAGTACTTC
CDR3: CASSEFWAQETQYF

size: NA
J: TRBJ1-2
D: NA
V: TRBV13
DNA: TGTGCCAGCAGCCCCCGGGCTTTTTCTGGCTACACCTTC
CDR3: CASSPRAFSGYTF

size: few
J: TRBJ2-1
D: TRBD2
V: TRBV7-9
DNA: TGTGCCAGCAGCCCACTTATGGGGGGGGCCTACAATGAGCAGTTCTTC
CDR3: CASSPLMGGAYNEQFF

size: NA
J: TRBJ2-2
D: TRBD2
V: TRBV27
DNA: TGTGCCAGCCGACTAGCGGGGGGGCCGAAGAATGCCGGGGAGCTGTTTTTT
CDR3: CASRLAGGPKNAGELFF

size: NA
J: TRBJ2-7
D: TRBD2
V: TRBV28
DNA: TGTGCCAGCAGTTTTCCGGCGGGGGGGCCCTACGAGCAGTACTTC
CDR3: CASSFPAGGPYEQYF

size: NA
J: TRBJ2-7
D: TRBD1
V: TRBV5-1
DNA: TGCGCCAGCAGCTTGGGGGACAGGGTAGTTTACGAGCAGTACTTC
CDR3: CASSLGDRVVYEQYF

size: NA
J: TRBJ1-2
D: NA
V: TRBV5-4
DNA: TGTGCCAGCAGCTTACTTACAGGGAACTATGGCTACACCTTC
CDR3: CASSLLTGNYGYTF

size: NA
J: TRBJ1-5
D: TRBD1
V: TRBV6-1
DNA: TGTGCCAGCAGTTTTGAGACAGGGCACCATCAGCCCCAGCATTTT
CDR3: CASSFETGHHQPQHF

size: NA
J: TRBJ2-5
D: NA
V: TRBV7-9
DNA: TGTGCCAGCAGCTTAGAGGGGACGGTGGGAAAGACCCAGTACTTC
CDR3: CASSLEGTVGKTQYF

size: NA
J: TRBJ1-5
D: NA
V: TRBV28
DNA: TGTGCCAGCAGTCGGCAGACACCGGGCCTCGGGAATCAGCCCCAGCATTTT
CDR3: CASSRQTPGLGNQPQHF

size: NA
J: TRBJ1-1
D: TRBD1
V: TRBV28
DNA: TGTGCCAGCAGGGAACAGGGGGGAATCGCTGAAGCTTTCTTT
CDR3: CASREQGGIAEAFF

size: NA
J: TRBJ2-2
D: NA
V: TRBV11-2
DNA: TGTGCCAGCAGCCGGTCCGGGACTGCACCCGGGGAGCTGTTTTTT
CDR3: CASSRSGTAPGELFF